This TCR beta chain appears in the sequencing data of a study of shared clonotypes between healthy human individuals. The method was immunoSEQ multiplex PCR; TCRdb's version includes in-frame clones alone and lacks a portion of them. Among over 1.5 million clones, about 98% were seen once, and the ten largest hold about 0.45%. This clone was observed once. CDR3 size: 16 residues. CDR1 SEHNR and CDR2 FQNEAQ come from the germline V gene (reference sequence). The V end lost 5 bases, the J end lost 2 bases, and 15 bases lay between the germline ends. Sequencing input: naive CD4+ T cells sorted from blood. Subset of the sample: CD45RA+ positively selected. The sequence came from a man aged 30 to 45 in good health. The V gene is TRBV7-9, the J gene TRBJ2-2; D might be TRBD1 (5 bases). The CDR3 region is CASSLPGLRNTGELFF. CDR3 nucleotide sequence: TGTGCCAGCAGCCTTCCAGGGTTGCGAAACACCGGGGAGCTGTTTTTT.